This T cell receptor beta chain appears in the sequencing data of a study of blood T cell repertoires in COVID-19. Overall study: Some COVID-19 samples were acute and others convalescent; all came from the United States, Italy and Spain.

Authors' methods: Estimated nucleated cell counts came from reference gene primer amplification. Measured with immunoSEQ multiplex PCR; TCRdb has only the in-frame clones, and not every one. Clonal size and the V and J genes are those of that table, whereas D and trimming came from the DNA. Among hundreds of thousands of clones listed, around nine tenths were seen once. This CDR3 comprises 16 residues. With V trimmed by 7 bases and J by 3 bases, 11 bases remained unmatched. Germline assignment: CDR1 MDHEN and CDR2 SYDVKM. Sequencing was performed on peripheral blood. This TCR was recovered from a man aged 65-85 years with acute or convalescent COVID-19. The V and J genes are TRBV28 and TRBJ1-3, with 8 bases fitting TRBD1. This CDR3 is CASTTTGDSVGNTIYF. The CDR3 DNA follows: TGTGCCAGCACCACGACAGGGGATAGCGTTGGAAACACCATATATTTT.